Following are 21 T cell receptor beta chains from one sample sequenced in a study of blood T cell repertoires in COVID-19. Sequencing was performed with immunoSEQ multiplex PCR; in TCRdb, only in-frame clones are kept and a portion is missing. The repertoire holds about 74,000 clones, with just over 85% as singletons. Sequenced: peripheral blood. Every receptor here comes from a woman older than 75 with active or convalescent COVID-19.

This chain uses TRBV29-1 with TRBJ2-3; maybe TRBD1 (6 bases). This CDR3 has 15 residues. V gave up 0 bases and J gave up 6 bases, with 16 bases separating them. Germline V gives CDR1 SQVTM, CDR2 ANQGSEA. DNA of the CDR3: TGCAGCGTTGAAGATTGGAGGACAGACCCTGATACGCAGTATTTT. This encodes CSVEDWRTDPDTQYF.

This chain links TRBV15 with TRBJ1-6; D gene ambiguous. The CDR3 totals 19 residues. Trimming pared 0 bases from V and 3 bases from J, leaving 18 bases between. Looked up from germline, CDR1 is LNHNV and CDR2 is YYDKDF (reference sequence). CDR3 region: CATSRDHPFGRNYNSPLHF. In DNA form, the CDR3 reads TGTGCCACCAGCAGAGATCACCCTTTCGGCAGGAACTATAATTCACCCCTCCACTTT.

This sequence joins TRBV10-1 and TRBJ2-2, with 8 bases fitting TRBD1. The CDR3 is 13 residues long. J lost 7 bases, V lost 6 bases, and 4 bases had no gene match. Germline assignment: CDR1 WNHNN and CDR2 SYGVQD (reference sequence). The CDR3 reads CASSRQGHGELFF. The CDR3 region has the DNA TGCGCCAGCAGCAGACAGGGGCACGGGGAGCTGTTTTTT.

This chain uses TRBV5-4 with TRBJ2-2, with D perhaps TRBD1 (6 bases). V dropped 4 bases and J dropped 2 bases, with 15 bases sitting between them. Germline values: CDR1 SGHNT, CDR2 YYREEE (reference sequence). This CDR3 region has 16 residues. The CDR3 loop is CASSGPGHLNTGELFF. CDR3 DNA: TGTGCCAGCAGCGGTCCGGGACACCTCAACACCGGGGAGCTGTTTTTT.

This clone is a singleton in its sample. The chain links TRBV2 to TRBJ1-4; TRBD1 matches 9 bases. This CDR3 is 17 amino acids long. V was clipped by 5 bases and J by 7 bases; unmatched bases: 14. Germline V gene lookup returns CDR1 SNHLY and CDR2 FYNNEI. As DNA, the CDR3 is TGTGCCAGCAGTCCAGGACAGGGGAACCCTTTTGGTGAAAAACTGTTTTTT. The encoded protein is CASSPGQGNPFGEKLFF.

This clone appeared once. V gene TRBV2 combines with J gene TRBJ2-5; 10 bases fit TRBD2. The V segment lost 6 bases and the J segment 4 bases; nucleotides outside the gene matches: 5. This CDR3 is built from 14 residues. CDR1 SNHLY and CDR2 FYNNEI come from the germline V gene. This CDR3 is CASRPLAGVETQYF. In nucleotides, the CDR3 is TGTGCCAGCAGGCCCCTAGCGGGGGTAGAGACCCAGTACTTC.

The V gene is TRBV12-3 or TRBV12-4, the J gene TRBJ1-5; no firm D call. The germline V and J ends were trimmed by 5 bases and 6 bases, with 11 bases remaining between them. The length of the CDR3 is 13 residues. The CDR3 is CASSPAIGQPQHF. The CDR3 DNA reads as TGTGCCAGCAGTCCTGCCATCGGTCAGCCCCAGCATTTT.

The chain joins TRBV27 to TRBJ2-2; D is undetermined. CDR3 length: 13 residues. The germline V gene encodes CDR1 MNHEY and CDR2 SMNVEV (reference sequence). Trimming took off 3 bases at V and 4 bases at J, with 6 bases between the two ends. Written as DNA, the CDR3 is TGTGCCAGCAGTTTGACTCCCACCGGGGAGCTGTTTTTT. Its protein product is CASSLTPTGELFF.

The rearrangement links TRBV9 to TRBJ2-2; D is perhaps TRBD2 (6 bases). The germline V and J ends were trimmed by 5 bases and 4 bases, with 15 bases remaining between them. Looked up from germline, CDR1 is SGDLS and CDR2 is YYNGEE. The CDR3 length is 15 residues. The CDR3 sequence: CASRSGGAVTGELFF. The DNA for the CDR3 is TGTGCCAGCAGGTCCGGCGGGGCCGTCACCGGGGAGCTGTTTTTT.

The chain joins TRBV29-1 to TRBJ2-6; 13 bases are shared with TRBD2. Germline trimming cut 4 bases from V and 1 base from J; bases unmatched to any gene: 1. Germline CDR1 and CDR2: SQVTM and ANQGSEA. CDR3 size: 16 residues. CDR3: CSVVLAGGSGANVLTF. The CDR3 DNA sequence: TGCAGCGTTGTACTAGCGGGAGGGTCTGGGGCCAACGTCCTGACTTTC.

The chain links TRBV18 to TRBJ1-2; maybe TRBD1 (6 bases). The CDR3 runs to 13 residues. From germline, CDR1 is KGHSH and CDR2 LQKENI. The V and J ends lost 4 bases and 4 bases respectively, with 10 bases between them. Written as DNA, the CDR3 is TGTGCCAGCTCACTCGACAGGAGCTATGGCTACACCTTC. Amino acids: CASSLDRSYGYTF.

V gene TRBV2 combines with J gene TRBJ2-7, with D maybe TRBD1 (5 bases). V lost 8 bases to trimming and J lost 2 bases, with 16 bases between them. This CDR3 is 14 amino acids long. CDR1 is SNHLY and CDR2 is FYNNEI in the germline V gene. The CDR3 DNA sequence: TGTGCCAGCCGTCGGGCAGGGCACACCTACGAGCAGTACTTC. Translating gives CASRRAGHTYEQYF.

The rearrangement links TRBV7-9 to TRBJ2-1; TRBD2 matches at 7 bases. The CDR3 has 14 residues. The V gene end was trimmed by 1 base and the J gene end by 9 bases; junction bases not matched to a gene: 6. Germline lookup yields CDR1 SEHNR and CDR2 FQNEAQ (reference sequence). The CDR3 coding sequence is TGTGCCAGCAGCTTAGGAGCGGGGTGGAGTGAGCAGTTCTTC. Residues: CASSLGAGWSEQFF.

This chain joins TRBV25-1 and TRBJ2-5; TRBD1 might be the D (5 bases). Per the germline V gene, CDR1 is MGHDK and CDR2 is SYGVNS. The CDR3 sequence is 12 residues long. With 4 bases removed from V and 7 bases from J, the gap between germline ends came to 10 bases. The CDR3 coding sequence is TGTGCCAGCAGTGTAGGGGTGAGGACCCAGTACTTC. It is translated as CASSVGVRTQYF. Based on the CDR3 plus reference TRBV25-1 and TRBJ2-5, the full variable domain is EADIYQTPRYLVIGTGKKITLECSQTMGHDKMYWYQQDPGMELHLIHYSYGVNSTEKGDLSSESTVSRIRTEHFPLTLESARPSHTSQYLCASSVGVRTQYFGPGTRLLVL.

This clone was counted between two and nine times. This rearrangement joins TRBV30 to TRBJ2-3; D is unclear. There are 14 residues in the CDR3. V shed 0 bases and J shed 2 bases, with 9 bases lying between them. Germline loops: CDR1 GTSNPN, CDR2 SVGIG (reference sequence). The CDR3 is CAWSVSLTTDTQYF. CDR3 sequence (DNA): TGTGCCTGGAGTGTAAGCCTTACCACAGATACGCAGTATTTT.

J is TRBJ1-1 and V is TRBV19; 10 nucleotides line up with TRBD1. The ends lost 6 bases at V and 9 bases at J; junction bases unmatched: 7. Germline-derived CDR1 and CDR2 are LNHDA and SQIVND (reference sequence). The length of the CDR3 is 13 residues. CDR3 loop: CASRTGQGRQAFF. The CDR3, as DNA: TGTGCCAGTAGAACGGGACAGGGGCGCCAAGCTTTCTTT.

This chain joins TRBV7-2 and TRBJ2-7; 10 bases map to TRBD2. This CDR3 has 14 residues. Germline-derived CDR1 and CDR2 are SGHTA and FQGNSA. V was pared by 5 bases and J by 4 bases, with 5 bases of the junction left unmatched. In DNA, the CDR3 is TGTGCCAGCAGCCAAAGCGGGGGGGAATACGAGCAGTACTTC. As protein: CASSQSGGEYEQYF. The whole variable domain, filled in from reference TRBV7-2 and TRBJ2-7, reads GAGVSQSPSNKVTEKGKDVELRCDPISGHTALYWYRQSLGQGLEFLIYFQGNSAPDKSGLPSDRFSAERTGGSVSTLTIQRTQQEDSAVYLCASSQSGGEYEQYFGPGTRLTVT.

J is TRBJ1-1 and V is TRBV6-2 or TRBV6-3; unclear D gene. V was trimmed by 2 bases and J by 5 bases, leaving 18 bases between them. CDR3 length: 16 amino acids. The germline gives CDR1 MNHEY, CDR2 SVGEGT. CDR3 bases: TGTGCCAGCAGTTACGGGCGTGGCAGTTTGGAAACTGAAGCTTTCTTT. Encoded protein: CASSYGRGSLETEAFF.

The V call is TRBV10-2, the J call TRBJ1-5, with D tentatively TRBD1 (6 bases). The V gene's germline CDR1 is WSHSY and CDR2 SAAADI. The length of the CDR3 is 14 residues. Trimming took off 0 bases at V and 6 bases at J, with 9 bases between the two ends. CDR3 nucleotides: TGCGCCAGCAGTGAGTCGAGGGGGGGTCAGCCCCAGCATTTT. Translating it yields CASSESRGGQPQHF.

The genes are TRBV19 and TRBJ1-2; perhaps TRBD1 as D (6 bases). This CDR3 is 14 amino acids long. The germline gives CDR1 LNHDA, CDR2 SQIVND (reference sequence). Trimming cost V 5 bases and J 3 bases, with 13 bases left between them. The CDR3 DNA is TGTGCCAGTAGTGCTACCGGGACATACTATGGCTACACCTTC. Its protein is CASSATGTYYGYTF. Based on the CDR3 plus reference TRBV19 and TRBJ1-2, the full variable domain is DGGITQSPKYLFRKEGQNVTLSCEQNLNHDAMYWYRQDPGQGLRLIYYSQIVNDFQKGDIAEGYSVSREKKESFPLTVTSAQKNPTAFYLCASSATGTYYGYTFGSGTRLTVV.

This chain connects TRBV11-2 to TRBJ1-1, with D perhaps matching TRBD1 (6 bases). The CDR3 covers 12 residues. The germline V and J ends were trimmed by 4 bases and 7 bases, with 10 bases remaining between them. Germline CDR1 reads SGHAT; CDR2 reads FQNNGV. The CDR3 DNA reads TGTGCCAGCAGCTACCGGGACAATGAAGCTTTCTTT. Translation: CASSYRDNEAFF.